A single T cell receptor (beta chain) is shown here with its context. Its specificity is unknown. This same CDR3 is encoded by further DNA sequences in the sample. Assay: immunoSEQ multiplex PCR; the TCRdb copy retains only in-frame clones and omits some. The sample contains more than 500,000 clones, approximately 95% of which appear only once. The data stem from a study of shared clonotypes between healthy human individuals. Overall study results and limits: Memory subsets generally showed lower estimated richness than naive subsets.

This CDR3 contains 13 residues. The J segment lost 4 bases and the V segment lost 5 bases, leaving 4 bases of the junction unmatched. In germline, CDR1 is MDHEN, CDR2 SYDVKM. Selected positively for CCR7 and CD45RO-negative, naive CD8 cells excluded terminally differentiated effector memory CD45RA+ cells. This TCR derives from a woman in her 30s in good health. Sequencing input: naive CD8+ T cells sorted from blood. V and J are TRBV28 and TRBJ1-2, with 7 bases aligning to TRBD1. The CDR3: CASSLGQVYGYTF. The CDR3 DNA follows: TGTGCCAGCAGTCTCGGACAGGTCTATGGCTACACCTTC.